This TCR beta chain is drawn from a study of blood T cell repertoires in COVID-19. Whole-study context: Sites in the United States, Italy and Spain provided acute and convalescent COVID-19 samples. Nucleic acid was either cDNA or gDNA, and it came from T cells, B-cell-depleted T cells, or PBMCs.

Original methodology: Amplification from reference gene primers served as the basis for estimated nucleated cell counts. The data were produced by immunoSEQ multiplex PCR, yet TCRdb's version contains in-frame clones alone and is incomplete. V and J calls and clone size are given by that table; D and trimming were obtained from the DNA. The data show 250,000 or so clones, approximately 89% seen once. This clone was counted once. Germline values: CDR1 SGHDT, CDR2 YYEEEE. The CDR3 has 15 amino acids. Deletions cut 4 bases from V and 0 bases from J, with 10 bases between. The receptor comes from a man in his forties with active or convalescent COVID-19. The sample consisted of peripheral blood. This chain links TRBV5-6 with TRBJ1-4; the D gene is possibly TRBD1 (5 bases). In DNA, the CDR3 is TGTGCCAGCAGCCGTGACAGCCCAACTAATGAAAAACTGTTTTTT. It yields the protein CASSRDSPTNEKLFF. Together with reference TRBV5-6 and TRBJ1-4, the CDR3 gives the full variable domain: DAGVTQSPTHLIKTRGQQVTLRCSPKSGHDTVSWYQQALGQGPQFIFQYYEEEERQRGNFPDRFSGHQFPNYSSELNVNALLLGDSALYLCASSRDSPTNEKLFFGSGTQLSVL.